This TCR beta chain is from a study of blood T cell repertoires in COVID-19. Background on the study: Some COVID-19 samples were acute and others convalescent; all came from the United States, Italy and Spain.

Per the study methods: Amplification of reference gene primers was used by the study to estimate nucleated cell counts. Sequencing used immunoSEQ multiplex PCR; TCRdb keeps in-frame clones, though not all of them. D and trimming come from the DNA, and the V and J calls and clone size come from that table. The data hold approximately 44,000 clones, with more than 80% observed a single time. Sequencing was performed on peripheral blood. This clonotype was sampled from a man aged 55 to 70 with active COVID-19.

CDR3 DNA: TGTGCCAGCAGAGGGGGGGCGTACGAGCAGTACTTC. It specifies CASRGGAYEQYF. The rearrangement uses TRBV2 and TRBJ2-7; D is possibly TRBD2 (7 bases). The CDR3 extends over 12 amino acids. The V end was cut by 6 bases, the J end by 4 bases, with 10 bases between. The germline V gene has CDR1 SNHLY and CDR2 FYNNEI.